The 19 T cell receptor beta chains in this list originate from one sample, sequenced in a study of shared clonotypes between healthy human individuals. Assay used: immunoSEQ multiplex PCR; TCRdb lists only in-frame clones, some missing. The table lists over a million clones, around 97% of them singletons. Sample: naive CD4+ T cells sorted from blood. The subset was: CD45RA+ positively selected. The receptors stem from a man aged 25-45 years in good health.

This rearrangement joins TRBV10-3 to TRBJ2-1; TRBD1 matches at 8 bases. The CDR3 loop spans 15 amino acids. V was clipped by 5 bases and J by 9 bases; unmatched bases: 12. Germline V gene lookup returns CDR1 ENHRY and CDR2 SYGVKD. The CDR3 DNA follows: TGTGCCATCAGTACGGACAGGGTGGTTTTTCGTGAGCAGTTCTTC. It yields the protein CAISTDRVVFREQFF.

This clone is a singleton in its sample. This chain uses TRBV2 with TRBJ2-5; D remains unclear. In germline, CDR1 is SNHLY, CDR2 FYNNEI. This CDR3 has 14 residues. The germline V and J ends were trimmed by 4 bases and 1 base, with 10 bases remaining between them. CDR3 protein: CASSGGLVQETQYF. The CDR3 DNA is TGTGCCAGCAGTGGCGGTTTGGTCCAAGAGACCCAGTACTTC.

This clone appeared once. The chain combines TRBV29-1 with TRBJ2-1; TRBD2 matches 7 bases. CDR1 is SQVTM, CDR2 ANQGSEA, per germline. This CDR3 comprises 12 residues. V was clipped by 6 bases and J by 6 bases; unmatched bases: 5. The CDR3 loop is CSVGAGRNEQFF. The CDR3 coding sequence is TGCAGCGTAGGAGCGGGACGCAATGAGCAGTTCTTC.

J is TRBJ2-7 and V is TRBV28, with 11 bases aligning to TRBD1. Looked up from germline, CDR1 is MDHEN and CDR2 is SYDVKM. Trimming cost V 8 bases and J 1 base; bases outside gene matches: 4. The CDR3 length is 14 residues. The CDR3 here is CASGWDRGSYEQYF. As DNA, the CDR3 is TGTGCCAGCGGCTGGGACAGGGGGTCCTACGAGCAGTACTTC.

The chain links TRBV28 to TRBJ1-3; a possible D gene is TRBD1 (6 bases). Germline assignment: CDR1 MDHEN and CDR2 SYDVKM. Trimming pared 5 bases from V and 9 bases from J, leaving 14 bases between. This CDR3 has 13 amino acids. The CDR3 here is CASSPQLRGTIYF. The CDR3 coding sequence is TGTGCCAGCAGTCCCCAGCTCAGGGGCACCATATATTTT.

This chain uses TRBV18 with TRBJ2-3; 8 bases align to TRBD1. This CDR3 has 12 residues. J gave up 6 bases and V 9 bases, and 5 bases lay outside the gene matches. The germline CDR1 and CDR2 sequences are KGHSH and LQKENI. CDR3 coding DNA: TGTGCCAGTTCCGGACAGGGTGATACGCAGTATTTT. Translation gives CASSGQGDTQYF. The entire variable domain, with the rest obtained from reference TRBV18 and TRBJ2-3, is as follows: NAGVMQNPRHLVRRRGQEARLRCSPMKGHSHVYWYRQLPEEGLKFMVYLQKENIIDESGMPKERFSAEFPKEGPSILRIQQVVRGDSAAYFCASSGQGDTQYFGPGTRLTVL.

The CDR3: CASSILAGTPYEQYF. The CDR3 region has the DNA TGTGCCAGCAGCATCCTAGCGGGAACCCCCTACGAGCAGTACTTC. V and J are TRBV7-2 and TRBJ2-7; TRBD2 matches 9 bases. The germline CDR1 and CDR2 sequences are SGHTA and FQGNSA. The CDR3 is made up of 15 amino acids. The V gene end was trimmed by 5 bases and the J gene end by 2 bases; junction bases not matched to a gene: 7.

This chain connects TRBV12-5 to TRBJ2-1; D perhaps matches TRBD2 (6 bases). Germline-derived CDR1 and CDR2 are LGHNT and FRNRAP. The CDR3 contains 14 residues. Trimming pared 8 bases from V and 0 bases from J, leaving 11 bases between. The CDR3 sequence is CASSGGLSYNEQFF. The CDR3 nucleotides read TGTGCTAGTAGTGGAGGGCTCTCCTACAATGAGCAGTTCTTC.

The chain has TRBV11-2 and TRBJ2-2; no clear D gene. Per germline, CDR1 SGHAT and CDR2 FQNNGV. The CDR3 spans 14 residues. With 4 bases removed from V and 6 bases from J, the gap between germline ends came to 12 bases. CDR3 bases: TGTGCCAGCAGCTCCAGCTATAATCCCGGGGAGCTGTTTTTT. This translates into CASSSSYNPGELFF.

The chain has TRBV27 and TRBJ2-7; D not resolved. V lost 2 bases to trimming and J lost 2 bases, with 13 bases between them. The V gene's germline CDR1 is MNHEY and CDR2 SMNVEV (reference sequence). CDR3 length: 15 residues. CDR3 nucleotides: TGTGCCAGCAGTTTAATCAACACCGGTACCTACGAGCAGTACTTC. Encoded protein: CASSLINTGTYEQYF.

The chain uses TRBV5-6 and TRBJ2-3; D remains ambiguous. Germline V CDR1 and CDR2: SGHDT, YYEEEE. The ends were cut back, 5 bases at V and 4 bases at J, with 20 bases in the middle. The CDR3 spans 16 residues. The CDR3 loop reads CASRPYLGSGADTQYF. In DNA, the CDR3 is TGTGCCAGCAGACCATACCTAGGATCCGGAGCAGATACGCAGTATTTT.

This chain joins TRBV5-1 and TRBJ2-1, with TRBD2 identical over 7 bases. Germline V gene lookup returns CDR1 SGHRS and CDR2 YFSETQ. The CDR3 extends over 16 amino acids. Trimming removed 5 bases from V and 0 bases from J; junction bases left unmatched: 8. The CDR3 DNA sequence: TGCGCCAGCAGAAAAGCGGGGTCCAGCTCCTACAATGAGCAGTTCTTC. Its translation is CASRKAGSSSYNEQFF.

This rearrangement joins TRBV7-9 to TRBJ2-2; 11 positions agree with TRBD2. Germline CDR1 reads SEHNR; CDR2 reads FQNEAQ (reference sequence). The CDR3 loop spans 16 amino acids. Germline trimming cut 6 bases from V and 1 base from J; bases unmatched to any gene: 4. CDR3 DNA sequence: TGTGCCAGCAGTTGGGGGACTAGCGGGAACACCGGGGAGCTGTTTTTT. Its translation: CASSWGTSGNTGELFF.

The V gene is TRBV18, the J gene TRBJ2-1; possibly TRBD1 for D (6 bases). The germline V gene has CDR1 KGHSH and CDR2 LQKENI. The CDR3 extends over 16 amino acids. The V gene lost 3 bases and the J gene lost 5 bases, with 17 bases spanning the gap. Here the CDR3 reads CASSPSEWDTHNEQFF. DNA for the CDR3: TGTGCCAGCTCACCTTCGGAATGGGACACACACAATGAGCAGTTCTTC.

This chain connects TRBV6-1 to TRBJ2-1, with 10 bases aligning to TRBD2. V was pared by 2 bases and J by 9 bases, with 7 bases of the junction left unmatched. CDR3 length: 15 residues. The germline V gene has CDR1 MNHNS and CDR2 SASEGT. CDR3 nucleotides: TGTGCCAGCAGTGAACGTCTAGCGGGAGCAGGTGAGCAGTTCTTC. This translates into CASSERLAGAGEQFF.

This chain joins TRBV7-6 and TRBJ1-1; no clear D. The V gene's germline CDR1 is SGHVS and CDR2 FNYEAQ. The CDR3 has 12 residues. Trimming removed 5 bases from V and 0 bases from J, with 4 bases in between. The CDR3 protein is CASSGLNTEAFF. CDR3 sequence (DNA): TGTGCCAGCAGCGGGCTGAACACTGAAGCTTTCTTT.

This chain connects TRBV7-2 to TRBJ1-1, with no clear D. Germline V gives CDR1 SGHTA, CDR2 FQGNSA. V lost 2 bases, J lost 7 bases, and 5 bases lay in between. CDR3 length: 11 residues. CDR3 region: CASSLQNEAFF. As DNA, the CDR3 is TGTGCCAGCAGCTTACAGAATGAAGCTTTCTTT. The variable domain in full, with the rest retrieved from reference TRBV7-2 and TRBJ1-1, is GAGVSQSPSNKVTEKGKDVELRCDPISGHTALYWYRQSLGQGLEFLIYFQGNSAPDKSGLPSDRFSAERTGGSVSTLTIQRTQQEDSAVYLCASSLQNEAFFGQGTRLTVV.

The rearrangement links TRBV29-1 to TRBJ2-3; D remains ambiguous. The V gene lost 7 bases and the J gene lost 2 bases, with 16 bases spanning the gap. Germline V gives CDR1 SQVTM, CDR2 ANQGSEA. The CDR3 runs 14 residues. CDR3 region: CSALGSYDTDTQYF. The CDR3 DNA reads TGCAGCGCCCTGGGGTCATATGACACAGATACGCAGTATTTT.

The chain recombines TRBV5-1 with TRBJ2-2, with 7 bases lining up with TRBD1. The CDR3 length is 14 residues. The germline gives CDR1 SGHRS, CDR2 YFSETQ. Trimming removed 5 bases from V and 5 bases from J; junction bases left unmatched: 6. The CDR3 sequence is CASRGDRLTGELFF. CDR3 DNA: TGCGCCAGCAGAGGGGACAGACTTACCGGGGAGCTGTTTTTT. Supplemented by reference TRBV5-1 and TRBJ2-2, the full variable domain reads KAGVTQTPRYLIKTRGQQVTLSCSPISGHRSVSWYQQTPGQGLQFLFEYFSETQRNKGNFPGRFSGRQFSNSRSEMNVSTLELGDSALYLCASRGDRLTGELFFGEGSRLTVL.